These 14 T cell receptor beta chains came from one sample sequenced in a study of T cells in Graves' hyperthyroidism and ophthalmopathy. Researchers took RNA transcripts and amplified the TCR beta CDR3 regions from them. The HTBI primer set drove a first-round RT-PCR of the TCR CDR3. TCRdb reprocessed the multiplex PCR reads with MiXCR, giving one entry per CDR3 protein. Of some 770,000 distinct CDR3 sequences listed, approximately 16% were seen once; the top ten hold roughly 8%. The sequenced sample consisted of blood. Receptor source: a man aged 18 to 29 with Graves' hyperthyroidism.

In this sample, this clonotype turned up many times. The chain combines TRBV18 with TRBJ1-2; the D is unclear. The CDR3 extends over 14 amino acids. The germline V gene has CDR1 KGHSH and CDR2 LQKENI. V dropped 0 bases and J dropped 8 bases, with 13 bases sitting between them. The CDR3 loop is CASSPPSVLGGYTF. The CDR3 DNA follows: TGTGCCAGCTCACCACCGTCCGTCCTCGGCGGCTACACCTTC.

This clonotype was seen a handful of times. The rearrangement uses TRBV28 and TRBJ2-5; 7 bases line up with TRBD1. Germline V gives CDR1 MDHEN, CDR2 SYDVKM. V lost 7 bases and J lost 4; bases outside the gene matches: 6. The CDR3 runs to 13 residues. The CDR3 spells CASIDRVLETQYF. In nucleotides, the CDR3 is TGTGCCAGCATCGACAGGGTATTAGAGACCCAGTACTTC. Full variable domain (missing parts from reference TRBV28 and TRBJ2-5): DVKVTQSSRYLVKRTGEKVFLECVQDMDHENMFWYRQDPGLGLRLIYFSYDVKMKEKGDIPEGYSVSREKKERFSLILESASTNQTSMYLCASIDRVLETQYFGPGTRLLVL.

V gene TRBV20-1 combines with J gene TRBJ2-3, with D possibly TRBD2 on 6 matching bases. CDR1 and CDR2 from the germline V gene are DFQATT and SNEGSKA (reference sequence). There are 16 residues in the CDR3. The V end was cut by 6 bases, the J end by 4 bases, with 23 bases between. CDR3 in DNA: TGCAGTGCCAGTGGTGGGGCGGGGAGGACGGCAGATACGCAGTATTTT. It codes for CSASGGAGRTADTQYF.

This clonotype was seen at least ten times. V is TRBV7-9 and J is TRBJ2-3, with 9 nucleotides matching TRBD2. The J segment lost 5 bases and the V segment lost 0 bases, leaving 6 bases of the junction unmatched. Germline CDR1 is SEHNR and CDR2 is FQNEAQ (reference sequence). The CDR3 totals 16 residues. The CDR3 protein is CASSLAAGGVRDTQYF. The DNA for the CDR3 is TGTGCCAGCAGCTTAGCAGCGGGAGGTGTTCGAGATACGCAGTATTTT.

This chain uses TRBV2 with TRBJ2-5, with 8 bases aligning to TRBD2. Germline values: CDR1 SNHLY, CDR2 FYNNEI. CDR3 length: 13 amino acids. V was clipped by 5 bases and J by 5 bases; unmatched bases: 4. DNA for the CDR3: TGTGCCAGCAGTACGGGAGGGCCGGAGACCCAGTACTTC. Protein sequence: CASSTGGPETQYF.

This clonotype was observed a few times. This rearrangement joins TRBV9 to TRBJ2-5, with 10 bases lining up with TRBD2. The trim removed 4 bases at V and 0 bases at J, leaving 6 bases unmatched. The germline V gene encodes CDR1 SGDLS and CDR2 YYNGEE. The CDR3 loop spans 16 amino acids. DNA for the CDR3: TGTGCCAGCAGCACCAAAGCGGGGGGGTACCAAGAGACCCAGTACTTC. Amino acids: CASSTKAGGYQETQYF.

In regard to this clonotype: A junction boundary mismatches the germline segment, possibly from a read error. The V call is TRBV7-2, the J call TRBJ2-7; 8 bases match TRBD1. This CDR3 has 15 residues. Germline CDR1 SGHTA, CDR2 FQGNSA. The CDR3 DNA sequence: TGTGCCAGCGGCTTAGGGACAGGATCCCCCTACGAGCAGTACTTC. Its protein is CASGLGTGSPYEQYF.

Many counts were recorded for this clonotype. The V gene is TRBV30, the J gene TRBJ1-5, with a possible D match to TRBD1 (5 bases). The V gene's germline CDR1 is GTSNPN and CDR2 SVGIG (reference sequence). The CDR3 sequence is 13 residues long. The V end was cut by 2 bases, the J end by 6 bases, with 11 bases between. The CDR3 DNA reads as TGTGCCTGGAGTTTGGGTGGGGGTCAGCCCCAGCATTTT. It specifies CAWSLGGGQPQHF.

This clonotype was detected many times. The gene calls are TRBV2 and TRBJ1-1; 7 bases are a match to TRBD1. CDR3 length: 15 residues. V was pared by 4 bases and J by 3 bases, with 8 bases of the junction left unmatched. Germline V gives CDR1 SNHLY, CDR2 FYNNEI. CDR3 nucleotide sequence: TGTGCCAGCAGTGTGTACCGCCAGGGGGACACTGAAGCTTTCTTT. This encodes CASSVYRQGDTEAFF.

This clonotype was observed at least ten times. One end of the junction is discordant with germline, which a read error may explain. V is TRBV24-1 and J is TRBJ2-1, with 7 bases matching TRBD1. The CDR3 is 15 residues long. CDR1 and CDR2 from the germline V gene are KGHDR and SFDVKD. The CDR3 nucleotides read TGTGCCACCAGGGATTCCCGGGACAGCAACAATGAGCAGTTCTTC. It is translated as CATRDSRDSNNEQFF.

This clonotype has a count of ten or more. The chain carries TRBV6-1 and TRBJ1-1, with D perhaps matching TRBD1 (5 bases). This CDR3 spans 12 amino acids. Germline CDR1 and CDR2: MNHNS and SASEGT. V was cut by 7 bases and J by 3 bases, with 9 bases left in between. The CDR3 here is CASTTGDTEAFF. The CDR3, as DNA: TGTGCCAGCACCACGGGGGACACTGAAGCTTTCTTT.

This clonotype was counted only a few times. The V and J genes are TRBV7-8 and TRBJ1-1, with unresolved D. Germline CDR1 and CDR2: SGHVS and FQNEAQ. The CDR3 runs to 12 residues. V gave up 3 bases and J gave up 6 bases, with 8 bases separating them. The chain's CDR3 is CASSFSGSEAFF. The CDR3 nucleotides read TGTGCCAGCAGCTTCTCCGGGTCTGAAGCTTTCTTT.

The chain uses TRBV5-1 and TRBJ1-5; D is unresolved. Germline V gives CDR1 SGHRS, CDR2 YFSETQ. The CDR3 contains 15 residues. Trimming took off 4 bases at V and 6 bases at J, with 17 bases between the two ends. In DNA, the CDR3 is TGCGCCAGCAGCCGAGAGGGAACGTCGGGTCAGCCCCAGCATTTT. The encoded protein is CASSREGTSGQPQHF. Based on the CDR3 plus reference TRBV5-1 and TRBJ1-5, the full variable domain is KAGVTQTPRYLIKTRGQQVTLSCSPISGHRSVSWYQQTPGQGLQFLFEYFSETQRNKGNFPGRFSGRQFSNSRSEMNVSTLELGDSALYLCASSREGTSGQPQHFGDGTRLSIL.

This clonotype has at least ten counts. The chain combines TRBV30 with TRBJ1-2; D gene uncertain. Trimming pared 2 bases from V and 0 bases from J, leaving 13 bases between. CDR1 is GTSNPN, CDR2 SVGIG, per germline (reference sequence). The CDR3 has 15 amino acids. CDR3 in amino acids: CAWSRSSSSNYGYTF. The CDR3, as DNA: TGTGCCTGGAGTAGAAGCAGCTCATCTAACTATGGCTACACCTTC.